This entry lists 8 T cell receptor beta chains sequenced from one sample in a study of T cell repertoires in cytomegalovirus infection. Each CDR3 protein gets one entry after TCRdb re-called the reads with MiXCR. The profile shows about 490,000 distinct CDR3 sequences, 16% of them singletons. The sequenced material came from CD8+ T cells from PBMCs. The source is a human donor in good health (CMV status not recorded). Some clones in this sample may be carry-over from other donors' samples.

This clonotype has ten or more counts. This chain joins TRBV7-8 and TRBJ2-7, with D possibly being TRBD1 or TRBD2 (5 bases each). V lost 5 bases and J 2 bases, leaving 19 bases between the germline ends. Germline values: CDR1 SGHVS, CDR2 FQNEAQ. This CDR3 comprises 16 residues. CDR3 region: CASSPPPGTLTYEQYF. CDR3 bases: TGTGCCAGCAGCCCGCCCCCCGGGACGCTTACCTACGAGCAGTACTTC.

Written as DNA, the CDR3 is TGTGCCAGCAGTGTACTAGCGGCAACCAATGAGCAGTTCTTC. Encoded protein: CASSVLAATNEQFF. The chain carries TRBV6-4 and TRBJ2-1; the match to TRBD2 covers 8 bases. CDR3 size: 14 residues. Germline CDR1 MRHNA, CDR2 SNTAGT. After removal of 4 bases from V and 6 bases from J, the junction contained 5 bases not matched to a gene.

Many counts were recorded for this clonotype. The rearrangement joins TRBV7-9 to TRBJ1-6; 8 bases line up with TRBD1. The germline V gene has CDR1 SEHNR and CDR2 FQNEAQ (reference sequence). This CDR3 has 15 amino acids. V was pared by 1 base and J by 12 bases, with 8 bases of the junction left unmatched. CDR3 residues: CASSLVSDRGLPLHF. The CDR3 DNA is TGTGCCAGCAGCTTAGTCTCCGACAGGGGATTACCCCTCCACTTT.

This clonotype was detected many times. CDR3 in amino acids: CASSSGYYANTGELFF. The CDR3 DNA reads as TGTGCCAGCAGCTCGGGTTATTACGCGAACACCGGGGAGCTGTTTTTT. The chain combines TRBV11-3 with TRBJ2-2; D not resolved. There are 16 residues in the CDR3. Germline lookup yields CDR1 SGHNT and CDR2 YENEEA. The germline V and J ends were trimmed by 4 bases and 0 bases, with 12 bases remaining between them. The whole variable domain, filled in from reference TRBV11-3 and TRBJ2-2, reads EAGVVQSPRYKIIEKKQPVAFWCNPISGHNTLYWYLQNLGQGPELLIRYENEEAVDDSQLPKDRFSAERLKGVDSTLKIQPAELGDSAVYLCASSSGYYANTGELFFGEGSRLTVL.

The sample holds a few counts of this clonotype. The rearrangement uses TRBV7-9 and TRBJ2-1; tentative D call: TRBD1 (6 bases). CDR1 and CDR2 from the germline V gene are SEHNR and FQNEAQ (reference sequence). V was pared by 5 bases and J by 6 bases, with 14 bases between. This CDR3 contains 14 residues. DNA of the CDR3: TGTGCCAGCAGCCCTACTGGACAGATCAATGAGCAGTTCTTC. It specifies CASSPTGQINEQFF.

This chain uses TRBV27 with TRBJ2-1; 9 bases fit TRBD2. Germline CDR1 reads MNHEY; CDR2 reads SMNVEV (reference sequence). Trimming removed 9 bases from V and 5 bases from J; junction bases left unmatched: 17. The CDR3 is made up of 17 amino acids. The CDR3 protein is CARCTISGSVGHNEQFF. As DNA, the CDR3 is TGTGCCAGATGTACGATTAGCGGGAGTGTAGGACACAATGAGCAGTTCTTC.

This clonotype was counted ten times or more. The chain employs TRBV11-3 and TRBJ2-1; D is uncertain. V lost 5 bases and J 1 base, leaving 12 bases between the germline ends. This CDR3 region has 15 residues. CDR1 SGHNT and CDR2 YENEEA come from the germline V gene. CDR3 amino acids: CASSPGFTSYNEQFF. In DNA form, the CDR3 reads TGTGCCAGCAGCCCAGGTTTCACGTCCTACAATGAGCAGTTCTTC. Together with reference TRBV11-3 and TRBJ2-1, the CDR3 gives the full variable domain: EAGVVQSPRYKIIEKKQPVAFWCNPISGHNTLYWYLQNLGQGPELLIRYENEEAVDDSQLPKDRFSAERLKGVDSTLKIQPAELGDSAVYLCASSPGFTSYNEQFFGPGTRLTVL.

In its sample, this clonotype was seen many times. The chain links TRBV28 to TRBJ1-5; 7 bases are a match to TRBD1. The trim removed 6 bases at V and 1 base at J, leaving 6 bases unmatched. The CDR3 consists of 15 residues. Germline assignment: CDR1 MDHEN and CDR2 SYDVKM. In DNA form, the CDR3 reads TGTGCCAGCAGCACCACAGGGGACAGCAATCAGCCCCAGCATTTT. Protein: CASSTTGDSNQPQHF.